The clone carrying this T cell receptor (beta chain) was seen ten or more times. In germline, CDR1 is DFQATT, CDR2 SNEGSKA (reference sequence). Trimming pared 3 bases from V and 0 bases from J, leaving 9 bases between. The CDR3 is made up of 13 amino acids. These data are taken from a study of regulatory T cells in long-lasting Graves disease. Library construction for TCR beta used iRepertoire HTBI primers and Arm-PCR of CDR3 regions. TCRdb called the multiplex PCR reads again in MiXCR, with one record for every CDR3 protein. The sample contains under 300,000 distinct CDR3 sequences, 15% to 20% of which appear only once. Time point specified: newly diagnosed GD, antithyroid drugs for less than 3 months. The TCR library used RNA extracted from PBMCs. These data were also reused for a study on T cells in Graves' hyperthyroidism and ophthalmopathy.

The receptor was isolated from a woman between 25 and 40 years old with Graves disease. V is TRBV20-1 and J is TRBJ2-7; D ambiguous. The input for sequencing was peripheral blood mononuclear cells (PBMCs), taken at new diagnosis, from a patient treated with antithyroid drugs. CDR3 region: CSASSWDSYEQYF. CDR3 nucleotide sequence: TGCAGTGCTAGCTCCTGGGACTCCTACGAGCAGTACTTC.